This T cell receptor (beta chain) appears in the sequencing data of a study of blood T cells in healthy people across ages. This clonotype was seen more than once but under ten times. The antigen is undetermined. The authors ran a second PCR of 7 to 11 cycles using a sample-barcoded 5' primer and a J-beta primer mix. Tags on each cDNA molecule came from a template-switch adaptor with 12 random nucleotides. Each CDR3 protein gets one entry after TCRdb re-called the 5' RACE reads with MiXCR. In the table there are 850,000 to 1,100,000 distinct CDR3 sequences, around two fifths of which are singletons. Whole-study results and caveats: It was the long-lived donors that had more naive CD4+ cells and higher diversity than aged donors.

The length of the CDR3 is 13 residues. Germline V gives CDR1 SEHNR, CDR2 FQNEAQ (reference sequence). Between the trimmed V and J ends, which lost 4 bases and 6 bases, there was a span of 13 bases. Sequencing was performed on blood. The V and J genes are TRBV7-9 and TRBJ2-7; possibly TRBD1 for D (6 bases). The TCR was taken from a young man in good health. The CDR3 region is CASSYTGIGEQYF. The DNA for the CDR3 is TGTGCCAGCAGCTATACAGGGATCGGCGAGCAGTACTTC.